Listed below are T cell receptor beta chains from one sample, sequenced in a study of identical twins. TCRdb ran MiXCR on the 5' RACE reads and lists one entry per CDR3 protein. This table holds around 370,000 distinct CDR3 sequences, 9% to 10% found once. The material sequenced was naive T cells sorted from blood. These receptor sequences come from a woman in her forties or fifties in good health. CDR3s include the opening cysteine and the closing phenylalanine or tryptophan. D genes are given only for firm matches. Only part of the rows carry a size: once, few, many, or a class if the clone is expanded.

d_call,v_call,clone_size,j_call,cdr3_nt,cdr3_aa
.,TRBV9,few,TRBJ2-1,TGTGCCAGCAGCACCGTCGAAGGTACTGAGCAGTTCTTC,CASSTVEGTEQFF
TRBD2,TRBV5-1,.,TRBJ2-1,TGCGCCAGCAGCTTTCTGTTTCATTCGGGACTACGTCACAATGAGCAGTTCTTC,CASSFLFHSGLRHNEQFF
TRBD2,TRBV7-8,.,TRBJ2-3,TGTGCCAGCAGCCAATTTATAGCGGGAGGGTACACAGATACGCAGTATTTT,CASSQFIAGGYTDTQYF
.,TRBV20-1,.,TRBJ2-7,TGCAGTGCTAGAGATCAGGGGCTCTACGAGCAGTACTTC,CSARDQGLYEQYF
TRBD2,TRBV4-1,few,TRBJ2-1,TGCGCCAGCAGCCAAGAAAGGAGCGGGAGGGCCCTGGGGGAGCAGTTCTTC,CASSQERSGRALGEQFF
.,TRBV5-1,few,TRBJ2-5,TGCGCCAGCAGCTTGAATGAGGGGACCCAGTACTTC,CASSLNEGTQYF
.,TRBV24-1,many,TRBJ2-3,TGTGCCACCTCTCACGAGGGGAAAGATACGCAGTATTTT,CATSHEGKDTQYF
.,TRBV7-6,.,TRBJ2-2,TGTGCCAGCAGCTTAGGATTCGGGATTTCCGGGGAGCTGTTTTTT,CASSLGFGISGELFF
.,TRBV5-1,many,TRBJ2-2,TGCGCCAGCAGCGGGGTCCCAGCGCACACCGGGGAGCTGTTTTTT,CASSGVPAHTGELFF
.,TRBV5-5,many,TRBJ1-1,TGTGCCAGCAGCTTGGGGGCAGGTTCCACTGAAGCTTTCTTT,CASSLGAGSTEAFF
TRBD1,TRBV20-1,.,TRBJ2-1,TGCAGTGCTATCCCGGGACAGCGTTACAATGAGCAGTTCTTC,CSAIPGQRYNEQFF
TRBD2,TRBV20-1,.,TRBJ2-5,TGCAGTGCCCTACTAGCGGGAGGCGTCCAAGAGACCCAGTACTTC,CSALLAGGVQETQYF
TRBD2,TRBV12-3/TRBV12-4,.,TRBJ2-1,TGTGCCAGCAGTTTGGGGAGGGCAGTCAACACTATCTACAATGAGCAGTTCTTC,CASSLGRAVNTIYNEQFF
.,TRBV29-1,many,TRBJ2-7,TGCAGCGTTGTGGTCCGCAACAACCCCTACGAGCAGTACTTC,CSVVVRNNPYEQYF
TRBD2,TRBV4-2,many,TRBJ2-2,TGTGCCAGCAGCCAAGTTAGCGGGAGAGACACCGGGGAGCTGTTTTTT,CASSQVSGRDTGELFF
.,TRBV29-1,many,TRBJ1-1,TGCAGCTCACGGACAGCCTCGGGCACTGAAGCTTTCTTT,CSSRTASGTEAFF
.,TRBV6-2/TRBV6-3,.,TRBJ2-5,TGTGCCAGCAGTTGCTCGAAGGAGACCCAGTACTTC,CASSCSKETQYF
.,TRBV5-1,few,TRBJ2-1,TGCGCCAGCAGCTTTCAGAACTACAATGAGCAGTTCTTC,CASSFQNYNEQFF
.,TRBV4-1,few,TRBJ1-2,TGCGCCAGCAGCCAAGGCCTGATGGGCTACACCTTC,CASSQGLMGYTF
.,TRBV20-1,few,TRBJ1-1,TGCAGTGCTAGAGATCCGAGGGTCGGTGACACTGAAGCTTTCTTT,CSARDPRVGDTEAFF
TRBD2,TRBV4-1,many,TRBJ2-1,TGCGCCAGCAGCCAAGATAATAGCGGGAGGGCCTATGAGCAGTTCTTC,CASSQDNSGRAYEQFF
.,TRBV11-2,.,TRBJ2-1,TGTGCCAGCAGCACTCCCGGGACGAAGAACAATGAGCAGTTCTTC,CASSTPGTKNNEQFF
TRBD1,TRBV7-9,.,TRBJ1-4,TGTGCCAGCAGCGCCGACAGGGGAGGAACTAATGAAAAACTGTTTTTT,CASSADRGGTNEKLFF
.,TRBV20-1,.,TRBJ2-7,TGCAGTGCTAGAGATCTCCAGGGGAATCTCGAGCAGTACTTC,CSARDLQGNLEQYF
TRBD2,TRBV29-1,.,TRBJ2-1,TGCAGCGTTGAAACGGCGGGAGGGCCCCGTGAGCAGTTCTTC,CSVETAGGPREQFF
TRBD1,TRBV5-1,many,TRBJ1-4,TGCGCCAGCAGCACCGGACAGGGGGCGACGTCTACTAATGAAAAACTGTTTTTT,CASSTGQGATSTNEKLFF
TRBD2,TRBV12-3/TRBV12-4,few,TRBJ2-2,TGTGCCAGCAGTTTAGGGACTAGCGGGAGGGCCGGTGCCGGGGAGCTGTTTTTT,CASSLGTSGRAGAGELFF
.,TRBV14,few,TRBJ2-1,TGTGCCAGCAAACGAGGGAATGGGGGATACAATGAGCAGTTCTTC,CASKRGNGGYNEQFF
TRBD2,TRBV5-1,many,TRBJ2-1,TGCGCCAGCAGAACTAGCGAGTACAATGAGCAGTTCTTC,CASRTSEYNEQFF
.,TRBV20-1,few,TRBJ2-6,TGCAGTGCTAGTTACTCTGGGGCCAACGTCCTGACTTTC,CSASYSGANVLTF
.,TRBV12-3/TRBV12-4,many,TRBJ1-2,TGTGCCAGCAGTTTTGACAGTCTCTATGGCTACACCTTC,CASSFDSLYGYTF
.,TRBV7-9,.,TRBJ2-1,TGTGCCAGCAGCCGCACTCGGACCCGCGGGAAGGGGGATGAGCAGTTCTTC,CASSRTRTRGKGDEQFF
TRBD2,TRBV3-1,few,TRBJ2-7,TGTGCCAGCAGCCCGGGACTAGCGGGAAGAAACCCCTCCTACGAGCAGTACTTC,CASSPGLAGRNPSYEQYF
TRBD2,TRBV7-9,many,TRBJ2-1,TGTGCCAGCAGAGGACTAGCGGGAGAGGGGAGTGAGCAGTTCTTC,CASRGLAGEGSEQFF
.,TRBV4-1,many,TRBJ2-3,TGCGCCAGCAGCCAAGATCCGATTTTTCTTGATACACTTACGCAGTATTTT,CASSQDPIFLDTLTQYF
TRBD1,TRBV19,few,TRBJ2-7,TGTGCCAGTAGTGAGGACAGGGGATCCCTCGAGCAGTACTTC,CASSEDRGSLEQYF
TRBD2,TRBV12-3/TRBV12-4,.,TRBJ2-5,TGTGCCAGCGCTGGGACTAGCGGGAGCCCGGAGACCCAGTACTTC,CASAGTSGSPETQYF
TRBD2,TRBV20-1,many,TRBJ2-3,TGCAGTGCTAGGTTCGGGAGGAACACAGATACGCAGTATTTT,CSARFGRNTDTQYF
TRBD2,TRBV7-8,.,TRBJ2-1,TGTGCCAGCAAACGGAGCGGGAGTTTTCAGGAGCAGTTCTTC,CASKRSGSFQEQFF
.,TRBV10-3,.,TRBJ2-6,TGTGCCGCTAAGTCCTCTGGGGCCAACGTCCTGACTTTC,CAAKSSGANVLTF